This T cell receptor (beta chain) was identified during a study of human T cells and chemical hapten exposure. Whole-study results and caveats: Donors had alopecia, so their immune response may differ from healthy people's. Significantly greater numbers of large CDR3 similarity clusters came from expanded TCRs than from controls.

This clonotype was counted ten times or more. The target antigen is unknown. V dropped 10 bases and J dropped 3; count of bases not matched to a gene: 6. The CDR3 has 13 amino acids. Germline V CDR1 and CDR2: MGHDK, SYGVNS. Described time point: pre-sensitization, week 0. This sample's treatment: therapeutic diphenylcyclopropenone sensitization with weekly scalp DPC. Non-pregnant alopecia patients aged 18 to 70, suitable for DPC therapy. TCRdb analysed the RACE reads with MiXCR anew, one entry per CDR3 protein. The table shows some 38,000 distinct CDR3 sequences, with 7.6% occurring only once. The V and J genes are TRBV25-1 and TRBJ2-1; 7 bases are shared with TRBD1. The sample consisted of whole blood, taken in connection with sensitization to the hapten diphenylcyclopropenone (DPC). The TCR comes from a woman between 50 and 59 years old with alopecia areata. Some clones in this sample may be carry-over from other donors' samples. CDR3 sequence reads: CATEDRNYNEQFF. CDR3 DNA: TGTGCCACCGAGGACAGGAACTACAATGAGCAGTTCTTC.